A single sample gave rise to the 20 T cell receptor beta chains below, sequenced in a study of cytomegalovirus exposure and HLA in healthy donors. PCR used 60 Vbeta primers and 13 Jbeta primers. The repertoire was sequenced with immunoSEQ multiplex PCR; TCRdb's copy has only in-frame clones and lacks some. The table has about 160,000 clones, around 76% seen once. The sample consisted of PBMCs. The receptor set was obtained from a man aged 35-49 years in good health and CMV-seropositive.

There are a few counts of this clone. V is TRBV6-1 and J is TRBJ2-7; tentative D call: TRBD1 (5 bases). The CDR3 totals 16 residues. CDR1 and CDR2 (germline): MNHNS, SASEGT. Trimming left V 2 bases short and J 7 bases short, with 21 bases between. The CDR3 sequence is CASSEFGAVSLGEQYF. In DNA form, the CDR3 reads TGTGCCAGCAGTGAATTTGGGGCAGTCAGCTTGGGAGAGCAGTACTTC.

V is TRBV7-9 and J is TRBJ1-6, with 7 bases that match TRBD1. CDR3 length: 15 residues. Germline CDR1 SEHNR, CDR2 FQNEAQ (reference sequence). V was clipped by 5 bases and J by 8 bases; unmatched bases: 9. CDR3 nucleotides: TGTGCCAGCAGCCCCCCGACAGGGATGGATTCACCCCTCCACTTT. Encoded protein: CASSPPTGMDSPLHF.

The chain joins TRBV30 to TRBJ1-5; TRBD1 matches 7 bases. Trimming removed 5 bases from V and 3 bases from J; junction bases left unmatched: 7. Per the germline V gene, CDR1 is GTSNPN and CDR2 is SVGIG (reference sequence). The CDR3 is 14 residues long. The CDR3 region is CAWGPTGFNQPQHF. The CDR3 DNA is TGTGCCTGGGGACCGACAGGGTTCAATCAGCCCCAGCATTTT.

This clone was counted a single time. The V and J genes are TRBV19 and TRBJ1-5; no clear D. Looked up from germline, CDR1 is LNHDA and CDR2 is SQIVND (reference sequence). The CDR3 consists of 11 residues. Trimming cost V 5 bases and J 7 bases, with 6 bases left between them. For the CDR3, the DNA is TGTGCCAGTAGTGAGGGACAGCCCCAGCATTTT. It yields the protein CASSEGQPQHF.

About this clone itself: The junction departs from the called germline gene at one end, perhaps through a read error. J is TRBJ2-3 and V is TRBV2, with D unclear. The CDR3 spans 13 residues. The germline CDR1 and CDR2 sequences are SNHLY and FYNNEI. The CDR3 sequence: CASSEGSRDTQYF. For the CDR3, the DNA is TGTGCCAGCAGTGAGGGTAGCAGAGATACGCAGTATTTT.

This clone was observed a handful of times. The chain recombines TRBV6-5 with TRBJ2-5; 7 bases are a match to TRBD1. The closer fit of TRBJ2-7 to the DNA end suggests the J call may be wrong. Germline V gives CDR1 MNHEY, CDR2 SVGAGI. The CDR3 is 15 amino acids. CDR3 nucleotides: TGTGCCAGCAGTTCACAGGGGAGTTTCTCCTACGAGCAGTACTTC. Translated: CASSSQGSFSYEQYF.

The chain is built from TRBV19 and TRBJ1-1, with TRBD1 matching over 9 bases. V dropped 9 bases and J dropped 12; count of bases not matched to a gene: 8. CDR3 length: 11 residues. CDR1 is LNHDA, CDR2 SQIVND, per germline (reference sequence). CDR3 bases: TGTGCCAGCATCACAGGGGGCAATACTTTCTTT. It translates to CASITGGNTFF.

This chain links TRBV10-3 with TRBJ2-1; tentatively, D is TRBD2 (6 bases). Trimming pared 6 bases from V and 8 bases from J, leaving 20 bases between. The germline V gene encodes CDR1 ENHRY and CDR2 SYGVKD. This CDR3 is built from 15 residues. CDR3 in amino acids: CAIRPAGPTGDEQFF. The CDR3 nucleotides are TGTGCCATCAGACCAGCGGGTCCCACCGGGGATGAGCAGTTCTTC.

The V and J genes are TRBV5-4 and TRBJ1-1, with D possibly TRBD1 on 5 matching bases. Per the germline V gene, CDR1 is SGHNT and CDR2 is YYREEE (reference sequence). V lost 4 bases, J lost 3 bases, and 13 bases lay in between. This CDR3 has 14 residues. The CDR3 DNA reads as TGTGCCAGCAGCCAAACAGGTTTTTACACTGAAGCTTTCTTT. Its translation: CASSQTGFYTEAFF.

This rearrangement joins TRBV7-9 to TRBJ2-7; D uncertain. The CDR3 is 17 amino acids. Trimming took 2 bases from V and 5 from J, leaving 22 bases between them. Per the germline V gene, CDR1 is SEHNR and CDR2 is FQNEAQ (reference sequence). CDR3 DNA sequence: TGTGCCAGCAGCTTATGGCCCCGTAACCTCAACCGCAACGAGCAGTACTTC. Translated: CASSLWPRNLNRNEQYF.

The V call is TRBV29-1, the J call TRBJ2-3, with 9 bases that match TRBD2. The V gene's germline CDR1 is SQVTM and CDR2 ANQGSEA. V shed 7 bases, J shed 2 bases, and the junction held 4 bases outside the gene matches. The CDR3 is made up of 13 amino acids. CDR3 amino acids: CSAGTSNTDTQYF. The CDR3, as DNA: TGCAGCGCTGGGACTAGCAACACAGATACGCAGTATTTT.

This chain connects TRBV27 to TRBJ1-5; D gene ambiguous. Germline loops: CDR1 MNHEY, CDR2 SMNVEV (reference sequence). V was shortened by 11 bases and J by 4 bases, with 15 bases between the two germline ends. CDR3 length: 13 residues. The CDR3 sequence: CASGTKGNQPQHF. DNA for the CDR3: TGTGCCTCGGGAACTAAGGGTAATCAGCCCCAGCATTTT.

The gene calls are TRBV6-5 and TRBJ2-1; TRBD2 matches 10 bases. The CDR3 sequence is 16 residues long. V lost 4 bases to trimming and J lost 2 bases; unmatched junction nucleotides: 5. Germline CDR1 and CDR2: MNHEY and SVGAGI. CDR3 in amino acids: CASSSFSGGAYNEQFF. The CDR3 DNA follows: TGTGCCAGCAGTTCCTTCAGCGGGGGGGCCTACAATGAGCAGTTCTTC.

This sequence joins TRBV7-3 and TRBJ2-1; 10 bases are a match to TRBD1. This CDR3 region has 14 residues. Looked up from germline, CDR1 is SGHTA and CDR2 is FQGTGA. J lost 8 bases, V lost 4 bases, and 5 bases had no gene match. The CDR3 region is CASSSTGGRDEQFF. The CDR3 nucleotides read TGTGCCAGCAGCTCGACAGGGGGCAGGGATGAGCAGTTCTTC.

The genes are TRBV10-1 and TRBJ2-5; TRBD1 might be the D (7 bases). Per the germline V gene, CDR1 is WNHNN and CDR2 is SYGVQD (reference sequence). The V end was cut by 0 bases, the J end by 5 bases, with 13 bases between. This CDR3 comprises 15 residues. The CDR3 spells CASSESQTGRETQYF. The DNA of the CDR3 is TGCGCCAGCAGTGAGTCACAGACAGGGAGGGAGACCCAGTACTTC.

This chain uses TRBV7-2 with TRBJ2-7; 8 nucleotides match TRBD2. Per germline, CDR1 SGHTA and CDR2 FQGNSA. The CDR3 runs to 16 residues. V lost 1 base and J lost 7; bases outside the gene matches: 12. In DNA, the CDR3 is TGTGCCAGCAGCTTAGTGGGTAGCGGGGTTCCGGGAGAGCAGTACTTC. Amino acids: CASSLVGSGVPGEQYF.

The chain uses TRBV7-2 and TRBJ1-2; D may be TRBD1 (5 bases). The germline V gene has CDR1 SGHTA and CDR2 FQGNSA. This CDR3 contains 15 residues. Trimming removed 6 bases at V and 0 bases at J, with 14 bases between. CDR3 protein: CASRQRGSANYGYTF. In nucleotides, the CDR3 is TGTGCCAGCAGACAGCGGGGGTCAGCTAACTATGGCTACACCTTC.

V usage is TRBV13 and J usage is TRBJ2-1; 7 nucleotides line up with TRBD1. From germline, CDR1 is PRHDT and CDR2 FYEKMQ (reference sequence). The CDR3 consists of 13 residues. Trimming took 0 bases from V and 8 from J; bases not matched to a gene: 1. CDR3 bases: TGTGCCAGCAGCTTAGGACAGGGGTATGAGCAGTTCTTC. Translated: CASSLGQGYEQFF. Looking up the rest from reference TRBV13 and TRBJ2-1 gives the full variable domain: AAGVIQSPRHLIKEKRETATLKCYPIPRHDTVYWYQQGPGQDPQFLISFYEKMQSDKGSIPDRFSAQQFSDYHSELNMSSLELGDSALYFCASSLGQGYEQFFGPGTRLTVL.

This chain uses TRBV4-3 with TRBJ1-5; a possible D gene is TRBD1 (6 bases). The germline V and J ends were trimmed by 0 bases and 5 bases, with 14 bases remaining between them. Germline V CDR1 and CDR2: LGHNA, YSLEER. This CDR3 spans 16 amino acids. The CDR3 DNA reads as TGCGCCAGCAGCCAAGACGTCCCGGGACAATATCAGCCCCAGCATTTT. This translates into CASSQDVPGQYQPQHF.

The chain uses TRBV19 and TRBJ1-5; 11 bases align to TRBD1. Germline values: CDR1 LNHDA, CDR2 SQIVND (reference sequence). This CDR3 has 17 amino acids. J was trimmed by 6 bases and V by 5 bases; bases with no gene match: 12. The CDR3 region has the DNA TGTGCCAGTAGTGGTTACCGGGACAGGGGGTTGGGTCAGCCCCAGCATTTT. This encodes CASSGYRDRGLGQPQHF.